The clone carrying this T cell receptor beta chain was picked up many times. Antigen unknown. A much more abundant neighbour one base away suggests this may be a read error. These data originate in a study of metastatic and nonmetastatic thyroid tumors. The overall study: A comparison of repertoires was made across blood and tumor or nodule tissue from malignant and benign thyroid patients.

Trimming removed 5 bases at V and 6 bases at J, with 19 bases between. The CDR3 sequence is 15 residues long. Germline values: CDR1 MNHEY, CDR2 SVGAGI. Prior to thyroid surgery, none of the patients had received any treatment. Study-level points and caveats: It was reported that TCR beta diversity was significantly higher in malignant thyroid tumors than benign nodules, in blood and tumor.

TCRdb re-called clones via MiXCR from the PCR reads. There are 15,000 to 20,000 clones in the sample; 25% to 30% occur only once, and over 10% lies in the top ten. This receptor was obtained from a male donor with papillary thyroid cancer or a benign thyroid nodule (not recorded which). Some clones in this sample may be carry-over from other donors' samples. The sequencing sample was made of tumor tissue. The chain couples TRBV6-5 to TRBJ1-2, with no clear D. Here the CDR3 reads CASSPGSRTNHGYTF. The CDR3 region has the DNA TGTGCCAGCAGTCCCGGTTCCAGGACGAACCATGGCTACACCTTC.